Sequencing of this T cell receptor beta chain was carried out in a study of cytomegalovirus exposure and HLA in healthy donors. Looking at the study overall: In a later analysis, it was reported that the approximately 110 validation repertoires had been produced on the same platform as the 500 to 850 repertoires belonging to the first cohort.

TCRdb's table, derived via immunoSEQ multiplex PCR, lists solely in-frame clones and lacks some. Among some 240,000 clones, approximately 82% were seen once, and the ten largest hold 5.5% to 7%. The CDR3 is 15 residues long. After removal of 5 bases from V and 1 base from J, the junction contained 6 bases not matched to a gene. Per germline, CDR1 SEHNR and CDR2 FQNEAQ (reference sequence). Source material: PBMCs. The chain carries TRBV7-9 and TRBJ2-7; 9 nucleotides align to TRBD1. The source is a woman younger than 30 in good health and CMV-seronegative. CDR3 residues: CASSLGTGRSYEQYF. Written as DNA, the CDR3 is TGTGCCAGCAGCCTAGGGACAGGGAGGTCCTACGAGCAGTACTTC.